Detailed here is one T cell receptor (beta chain). It has no known antigen specificity. Base qualities are missing; no much larger clone stands one base away. Library preparation employed the immunoSEQ multiplex PCR assay. For the multiplex PCR, a mixture combining 60 forward primers for TCR Vbeta segments and 13 reverse primers for TCR Jbeta segments was used. The CDR3 region of rearranged TCR beta genes was amplified from genomic DNA with a multiplex PCR assay. On the Illumina HiSeq System, the amplified TCR beta libraries were sequenced as 87-base-pair reads. Turning to the authors' computational methods: A later analysis tallied around 87 million unique TCR beta chains across the approximately 670 repertoires, and approximately 9.9 million of those chains were shared by two or more donors. Raw reads were error-corrected and collapsed into unique sequences by a nearest-neighbor algorithm in which closely related sequences were merged to remove PCR and sequencing errors. V, D and J gene segments were assigned by aligning CDR3 sequences to IMGT reference sequences. Each retained sequence needed at least a six-nucleotide match to both a V gene segment and a J gene segment. A rearrangement counted as productive if the CDR3 had no stop codons and remained in frame with V and J, and every other rearrangement counted as non-productive. CDR3 was defined by IMGT convention, running from the second conserved V-encoded cysteine to the conserved J-encoded phenylalanine. In an earlier analysis of roughly 580 of the donors, sequences lacking an unambiguous match to a single V gene segment were excluded. An earlier analysis of almost 600 of the donors classified V segments as functional when productive rearrangements were above 56.7% and as segregating when the standard deviation between donors was above 5%. A statistical classification framework was developed to diagnose cytomegalovirus status using the catalog of TCR beta chain sequences. A later analysis assigned V and J genes by comparing TCR nucleotide sequences with IMGT/GENE-DB human TR gene sequences. In a later analysis, CDR3 sequences and most-parsimonious VDJ recombination scenarios were assigned using the TCRdist pipeline. In a later analysis, each TCR beta chain was defined by its CDR3 amino acid sequence together with its V-gene family, and reads without a unique V-gene family were excluded. As a way to deal with suspected cross-contamination and a sequencing artifact, a later analysis dropped nearly 600 nucleotide sequences that were highly shared and had low generation probability. In a later analysis, a clonal expansion index was calculated for each public chain from normalized within-repertoire ranks of inferred template counts. In a later analysis, generation probabilities were computed with a VDJ recombination model fitted to out-of-frame rearrangements, and the resulting probabilities were checked against IGoR. In a later analysis, TCR-TCR, TCR-HLA and TCR-CMV co-occurrence was scored with hypergeometric tests, and a repertoire-size bias correction was applied to TCR pairs. A later analysis estimated false discovery rates by permuting HLA or CMV assignments 20 times. A later analysis grouped co-occurring TCRs with DBSCAN, adding TCRdist sequence similarity when clustering within HLA-allele-positive subsets. Repertoires with fewer than 30,000 or more than 120,000 public chains, plus five repertoires with anomalous nucleotide sharing, were excluded from co-occurrence clustering. Here the immuneACCESS table is served through TCRdb, limited to in-frame sequences with V and J called. Missing clones are a known gap in these copies; in checked studies unresolved V genes cover under half, and the rest lacks a known reason. From that table come the V and J calls and clone size; the DNA was used to work out D and trimming. Counted in this sample were over 150,000 clones; 70% to 80% of them appeared once. The top ten clones comprise about 1.3% of the sample.

The cohort consisted of fewer than 700 healthy bone marrow donors. Cohort members were all nominally healthy when sampled, although unrecorded immune exposures were likely present. The donor tested CMV seronegative and was one of the 352 seronegative cohort members. Each donor provided a peripheral blood sample, and peripheral blood mononuclear cells were used for TCR beta sequencing. Genomic DNA extraction from the blood cell samples was performed with the Qiagen DNeasy Blood Extraction Kit. This entry comes from a study of cytomegalovirus exposure and HLA in healthy donors (dated by TCRdb to about 2017). About the study as a whole: An earlier analysis of roughly 500 of the donors reported 276 Gb of sequence data and around 120 million unique TCR beta sequences obtained from approximately 180 million T cells. An early release covering 550 to 700 HLA-typed donors comprised about 310 gigabases of sequencing data and some 79 million unique TCR sequences. Among the roughly 370 genotyped donors, approximately 82% belonged to the genetic ancestry cluster associated with self-reported Caucasian donors. The aim of the study was to test whether cataloging public T cell receptors could identify signatures of past pathogen exposure. The study used immunosequencing to profile the T cell repertoires of some 600 subjects and linked those repertoires to cytomegalovirus serostatus. Besides the first cohort of 666 subjects, a separate validation cohort made up of around 120 different subjects was used. To predict cytomegalovirus infection status, the study brought together high-throughput TCR immunosequencing, statistical association of individual TCRs with disease status, and machine learning. In a later analysis, previously published TCR beta repertoires from 600 to 850 donors were re-analyzed and high-resolution HLA genotyping was added so that TCR occurrence patterns could be studied. Rather than using new phenotypic data, the later analysis identified candidate immune exposures from TCR beta sequences and from how often those sequences occurred across donors. To decide whether each TCR beta V gene segment behaved as functional or pseudogenic, an earlier analysis of some 580 of the donors relied on high-throughput TCR beta sequencing. Alongside the repertoire data, information on donor age, sex, ethnicity and CMV serostatus was compiled. A later genetic analysis used genome-wide SNP genotypes for 398 of the 666 donors, treating that subset as a discovery cohort. All discovery cohort repertoires had been generated on a single sequencing platform. HLA typing included class I and class II loci at four-digit resolution. The number of donors typed differed by locus, with 629-630 for A, B, C, DRB1 and DQB1, around 520 for DQA1, some 570 for DPA1, and some 470 for DPB1. Because of strong linkage in the cohort, 4 to 6 DR-DQ haplotypes were treated as single units for association and clustering. On average, 235,054 unique TCR beta nucleotide sequences were sequenced per donor among a few hundred genotyped donors of the cohort, with roughly 20% of those sequences being non-productive. Summary of the overall study and its limitations: In a later analysis, around 17,000 TCR beta sequences were associated with specific HLA alleles at a false discovery rate of 0.05. Immune exposure information for the cohort was limited to CMV serostatus. The 87-base-pair reads could not distinguish some IMGT-functional V segments, including TRBV6-2 and TRBV6-3, so those segments were excluded. A further reported finding was that TCR beta sequences accurately predicted the HLA-A and HLA-B alleles for most subjects in the first cohort. Across donors, most TCR sequences were observed very rarely, whereas some public TCRs were present in many individuals. Because HLA typing was missing for some donors at each locus, association tests included only the typed subset. Broadly in line with IMGT annotations, most TCR beta V segments showed up in productive rearrangements about 87% or about 30% of the time in an earlier analysis of approximately 600 of the donors. A total of about 150 TCR beta chains were listed by the study as associated with cytomegalovirus. The sequencing pipeline was judged likely to have produced a cluster of highly shared sequence variants as a technical artifact. According to a later analysis, most CMV-associated TCR beta chains appeared to be HLA-restricted, and the HLA associations seemed to be driven largely by CMV exposure. It was suggested by the authors that the approach could potentially be generalized to other disease states and immunological phenotypes. According to a later analysis, parvovirus B19, influenza, CMV and Epstein-Barr virus appeared linked to several top co-occurrence clusters. V-gene and J-gene trimming of TCR beta chains was associated with a missense DCLRE1C variant in a later genetic analysis, and the association was replicated in an independent cohort. Assigning TCR associations to individual alleles was difficult when HLA alleles, especially DR and DQ, strongly co-occurred. The classifier was reported to diagnose cytomegalovirus status with high specificity and sensitivity in both the original and validation cohorts. The cohort was sequenced for TCR beta chains only, and without alpha or paired-chain data the features that could be detected were limited. Presence/absence analyses assumed roughly uniform sequencing depth across donors, an assumption that may not hold. Compared with equally common non-associated chains, HLA-associated TCR beta chains in a later analysis were more clonally expanded and had lower generation probabilities. Because counts were too low, some 17 rarely observed V segments, including chromosome 9 orphons, were excluded from the earlier analysis of some 540 of the donors. In a later genetic analysis, fewer N-insertions in productive TCRs were reported among donors in an Asian-associated ancestry cluster than the approximately 670-donor mean. In a later analysis, TCR association rates were found to vary across HLA loci, with the most associated TCRs seen for DRB1 alleles and the fewest for HLA-C alleles. Three of the identified cytomegalovirus-associated TCR beta chains were confirmed in vitro to be specific for cytomegalovirus antigens. Correlated functional status among segregating V segments might reflect linkage disequilibrium, but an unknown experimental factor could not be ruled out.

Reading the germline V gene gives CDR1 MNHNS and CDR2 SASEGT. Germline trimming: 5 bases from V, 4 bases from J; junction bases outside gene matches: 4. The CDR3 goes from the cysteine to the phenylalanine over 13 residues. The read is trimmed to its CDR3 DNA, 39 bases read in frame from base 1. The V and J segments used are TRBV6-1 and TRBJ2-5, with 7 bases in between that match TRBD2. The source material was PBMCs. This sequence was found in a woman aged 45-65 years in good health and CMV-seronegative. The bases read TGTGCCAGCAGTCGAGGACTAGTAGAGACCCAGTACTTC. Its product reads: CASSRGLVETQYF.